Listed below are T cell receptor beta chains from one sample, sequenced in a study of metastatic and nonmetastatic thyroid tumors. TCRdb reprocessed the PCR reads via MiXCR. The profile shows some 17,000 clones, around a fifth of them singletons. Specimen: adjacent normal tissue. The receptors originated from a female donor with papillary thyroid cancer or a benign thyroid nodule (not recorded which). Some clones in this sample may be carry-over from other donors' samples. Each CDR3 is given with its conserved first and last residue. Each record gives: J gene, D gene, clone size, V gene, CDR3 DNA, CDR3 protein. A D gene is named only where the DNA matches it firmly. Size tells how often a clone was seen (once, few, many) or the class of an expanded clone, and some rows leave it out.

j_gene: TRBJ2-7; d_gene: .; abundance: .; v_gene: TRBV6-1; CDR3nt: TGTGCCAGCAGTGAGGGTCCCAGGTACGAGCAGTACTTC; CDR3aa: CASSEGPRYEQYF
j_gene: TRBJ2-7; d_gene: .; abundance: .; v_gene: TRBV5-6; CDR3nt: TGTGCCAGCAGCTTGGCGGAAAACGAATACGAGCAGTACTTC; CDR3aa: CASSLAENEYEQYF
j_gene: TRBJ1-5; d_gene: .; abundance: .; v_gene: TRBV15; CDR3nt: TGTGCCACCAGCCGACGGTTCAATCAGCCCCAGCATTTT; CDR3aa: CATSRRFNQPQHF
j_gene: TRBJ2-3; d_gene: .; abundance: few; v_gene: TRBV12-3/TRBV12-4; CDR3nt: TGTGCCAGCAGTTTTCCTGGAACAGGGCCCAACACAGATACGCAGTATTTT; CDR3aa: CASSFPGTGPNTDTQYF
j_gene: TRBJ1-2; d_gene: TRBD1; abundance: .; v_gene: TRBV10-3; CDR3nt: TGTGCCATCAGCCTACAGGGGTCCCCTTTAAACTATGGCTACACCTTC; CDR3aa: CAISLQGSPLNYGYTF
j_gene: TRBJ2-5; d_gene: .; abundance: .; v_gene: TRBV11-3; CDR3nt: TGCGCCAGCAGCTTAGGTCACAGGGTGGAGACCCAGTACTTC; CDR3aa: CASSLGHRVETQYF
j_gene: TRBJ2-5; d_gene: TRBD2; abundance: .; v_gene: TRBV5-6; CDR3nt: TGTGCCAGCAGCTTTGCTAGCGGGGTCAGCTGGACCCAGTACTTC; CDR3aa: CASSFASGVSWTQYF
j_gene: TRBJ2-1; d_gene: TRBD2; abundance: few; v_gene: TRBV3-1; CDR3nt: TGTGCCAGCAGCCCCCGGGGGACTAGCCTCAATGAGCAGTTCTTC; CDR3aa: CASSPRGTSLNEQFF
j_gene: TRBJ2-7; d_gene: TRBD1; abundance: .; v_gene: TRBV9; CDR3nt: TGTGCCAGCAGCGCCCAGGGACAGGGATCGGGCGAGCAGTACTTC; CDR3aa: CASSAQGQGSGEQYF
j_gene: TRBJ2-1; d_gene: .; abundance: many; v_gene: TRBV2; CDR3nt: TGTGCCAGCAAGGGGGAGGCCTACAATGAGCAGTTCTTC; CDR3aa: CASKGEAYNEQFF
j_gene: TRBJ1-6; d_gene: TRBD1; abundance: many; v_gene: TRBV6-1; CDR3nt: TGTGCCAGCAGTCGAAAGACAGGGCTGGAATCACCCCTCCACTTT; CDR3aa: CASSRKTGLESPLHF
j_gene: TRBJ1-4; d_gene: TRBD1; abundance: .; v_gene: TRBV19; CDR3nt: TGTGCCAGTAAGGGCCAGACAGGGGAGCTACTGTTTTTT; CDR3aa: CASKGQTGELLFF
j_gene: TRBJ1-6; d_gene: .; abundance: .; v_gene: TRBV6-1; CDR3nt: TGTGCCAGCAGTGAATTTGGGATGAGTGGTAATTCACCCCTCCACTTT; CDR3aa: CASSEFGMSGNSPLHF
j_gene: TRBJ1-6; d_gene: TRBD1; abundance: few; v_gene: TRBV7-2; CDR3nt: TGTGCCAGCAGCCTTGACAGGGGGCATATCCACTTT; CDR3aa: CASSLDRGHIHF
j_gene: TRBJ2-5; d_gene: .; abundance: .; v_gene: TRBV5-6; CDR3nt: TGTGCCAGCAGCCGGGGCTCTGGGTACGAGACCCAGTACTTC; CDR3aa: CASSRGSGYETQYF
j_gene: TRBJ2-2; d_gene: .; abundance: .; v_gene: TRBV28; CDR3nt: TGTGCCAGCAGTTTACCCGGGGAGCTGTTTTTT; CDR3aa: CASSLPGELFF
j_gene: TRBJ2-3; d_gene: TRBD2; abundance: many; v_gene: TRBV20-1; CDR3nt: TGCAGTGCTAGAGATCACGCTAGCGGCCTTAAAGATACGCAGTATTTT; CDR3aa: CSARDHASGLKDTQYF
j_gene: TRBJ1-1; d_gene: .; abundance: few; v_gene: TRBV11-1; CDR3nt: TGTGCCAGCAGCAACGTAAAAAGGGGTCCACTGAACACTGAAGCTTTCTTT; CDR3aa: CASSNVKRGPLNTEAFF
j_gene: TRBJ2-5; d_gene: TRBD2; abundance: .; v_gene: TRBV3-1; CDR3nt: TGTGCCAGCAGCCGGACTCCGGGACTAGCGGGGGAAGAGACCCAGTACTTC; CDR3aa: CASSRTPGLAGEETQYF
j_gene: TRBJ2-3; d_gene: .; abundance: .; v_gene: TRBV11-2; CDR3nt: TGTGCCAGCAGCTTGGACTATCTTAGCACAGATACGCAGTATTTT; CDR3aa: CASSLDYLSTDTQYF
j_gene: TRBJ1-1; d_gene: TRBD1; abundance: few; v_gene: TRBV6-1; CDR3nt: TGTGCCAGCAGTGCCTGGACAGGGAACACTGAAGCTTTCTTT; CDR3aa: CASSAWTGNTEAFF
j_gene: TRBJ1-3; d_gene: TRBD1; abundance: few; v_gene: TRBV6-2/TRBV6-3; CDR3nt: TGTGCCAGCAGTGCCCGACAGGGGAGAAACACCATATATTTT; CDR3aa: CASSARQGRNTIYF
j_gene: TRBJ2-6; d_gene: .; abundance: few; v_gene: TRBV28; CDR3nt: TGTGCCAGCAGTTCGAAGTATAATGGGTCCAACGTCCTGACTTTC; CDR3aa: CASSSKYNGSNVLTF
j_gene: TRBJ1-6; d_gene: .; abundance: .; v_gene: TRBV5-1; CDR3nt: TGCGCCAGCAGCTTGGGGGACATTAGGAATTCACCCCTCCACTTT; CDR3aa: CASSLGDIRNSPLHF
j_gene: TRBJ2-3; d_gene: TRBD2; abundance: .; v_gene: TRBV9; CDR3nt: TGTGCCAGCAGCGTAGGCCCCCTAGGTGCGGGAGGGGATACGCAGTATTTT; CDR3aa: CASSVGPLGAGGDTQYF
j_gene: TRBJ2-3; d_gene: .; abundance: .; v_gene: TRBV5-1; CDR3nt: TGCGCCAGCAGTCGAGCGTCGGATACGCAGTATTTT; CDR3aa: CASSRASDTQYF
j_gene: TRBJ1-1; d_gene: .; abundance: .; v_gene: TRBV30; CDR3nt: TGTGCCTGGGGTCGGGCAGAGAGACTTCTGGAAGCTTTCTTT; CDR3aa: CAWGRAERLLEAFF
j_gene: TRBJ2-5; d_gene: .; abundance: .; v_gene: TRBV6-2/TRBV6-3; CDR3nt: TGTGCCAGCAGTTACCAGGGCGGGGCAACGGAGACCCAGTACTTC; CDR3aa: CASSYQGGATETQYF
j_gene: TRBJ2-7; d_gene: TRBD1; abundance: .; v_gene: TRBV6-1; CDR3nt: TGTGCCAGCAGCCTGAGGCCGGGACAGGGGGCTTACGAGCAGTACTTC; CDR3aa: CASSLRPGQGAYEQYF
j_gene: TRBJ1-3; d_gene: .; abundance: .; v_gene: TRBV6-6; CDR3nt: TGTGCCAGCAGTTTTTCACAGGGTCAAGGGAACACCATATATTTT; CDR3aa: CASSFSQGQGNTIYF
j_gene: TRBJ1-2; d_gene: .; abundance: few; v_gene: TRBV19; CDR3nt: TGTGCCAGTAGTATTGGGACTAACTATGGCTACACCTTC; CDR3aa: CASSIGTNYGYTF
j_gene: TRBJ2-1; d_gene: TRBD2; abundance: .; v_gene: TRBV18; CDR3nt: TGTGCCAGCTCACCCGGGACTAGCAATGAGCAGTTCTTC; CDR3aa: CASSPGTSNEQFF
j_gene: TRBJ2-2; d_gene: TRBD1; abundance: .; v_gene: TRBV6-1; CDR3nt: TGTGCCAGCAAGAAAGGGGGCTGGATCGTGGGGGAGCTGTTTTTT; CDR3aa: CASKKGGWIVGELFF
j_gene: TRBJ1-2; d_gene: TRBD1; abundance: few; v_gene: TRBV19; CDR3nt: TGTGCCAGCTCCGGGACAGCCAACTATGGCTACACCTTC; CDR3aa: CASSGTANYGYTF
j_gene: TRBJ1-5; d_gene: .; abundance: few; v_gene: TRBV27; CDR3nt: TGTGCCAGCAGTTCCCCCCCAGGGTCCCAGCATTTT; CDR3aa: CASSSPPGSQHF
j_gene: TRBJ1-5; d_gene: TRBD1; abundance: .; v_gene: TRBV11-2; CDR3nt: TGTGCCAGCAGTGACCCGGGACAGGGGCGTTTTCGGCCCCAGCATTTT; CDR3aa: CASSDPGQGRFRPQHF
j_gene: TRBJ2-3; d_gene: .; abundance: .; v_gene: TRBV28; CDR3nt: TGTGCCAGCAGTCCATTGGGGGCTAGGACAGATACGCAGTACTTT; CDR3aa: CASSPLGARTDTQYF
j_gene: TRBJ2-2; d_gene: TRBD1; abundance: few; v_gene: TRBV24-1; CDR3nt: TGTGCCACCAGGGACAGGTACACCGGGGAGCTGTTTTTT; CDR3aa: CATRDRYTGELFF
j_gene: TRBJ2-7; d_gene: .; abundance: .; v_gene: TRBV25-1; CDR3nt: TGTGCCAGCTACGAGCAGTACTTC; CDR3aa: CASYEQYF
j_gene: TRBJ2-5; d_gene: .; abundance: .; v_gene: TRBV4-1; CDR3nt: TGCGCCAGCAGTCCTGAACAGGTGGCCCAAGATACCCAGTACTTC; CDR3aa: CASSPEQVAQDTQYF
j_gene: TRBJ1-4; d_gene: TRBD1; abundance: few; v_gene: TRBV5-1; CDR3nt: TGCGCCAGCAGGTTTTCCGGGACAGGTACTTCAACTAATGAAAAACTGTTTTTT; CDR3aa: CASRFSGTGTSTNEKLFF
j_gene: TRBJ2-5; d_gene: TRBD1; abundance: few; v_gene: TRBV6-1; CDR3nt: TGTGCCAGCAGTGAAGCCTGGACCGGGACAGGGACGGCAAAAGAGACCCAGTACTTC; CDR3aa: CASSEAWTGTGTAKETQYF
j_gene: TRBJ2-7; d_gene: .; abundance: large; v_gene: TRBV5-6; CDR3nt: TGTGCCAGCAGCTTGTATAACAGCTACGAGCAGTACTTC; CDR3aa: CASSLYNSYEQYF
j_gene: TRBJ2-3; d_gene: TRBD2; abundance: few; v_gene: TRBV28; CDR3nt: TGTGCCAGCAGTCCAATAGCGGGTGCGGGGGGCACAGATACGCAGTATTTT; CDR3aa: CASSPIAGAGGTDTQYF
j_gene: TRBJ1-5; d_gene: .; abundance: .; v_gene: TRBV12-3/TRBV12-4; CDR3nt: TGTGCCAGCAGTTTTCTCGGTAGCAATCAGCCCCAGCATTTT; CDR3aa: CASSFLGSNQPQHF
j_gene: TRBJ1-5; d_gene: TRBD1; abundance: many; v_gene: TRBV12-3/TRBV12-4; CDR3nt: TGTGCCAGCAGTTACAGGGGGAATCAGCCCCAGCATTTT; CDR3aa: CASSYRGNQPQHF
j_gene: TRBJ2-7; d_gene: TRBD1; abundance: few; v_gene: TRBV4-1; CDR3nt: TGCGCCAGCAGCCAAACTGACAGGGAAGGGTACGAGCAGTACTTC; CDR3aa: CASSQTDREGYEQYF
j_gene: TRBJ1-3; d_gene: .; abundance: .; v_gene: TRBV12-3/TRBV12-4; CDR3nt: TGTGCCAGCAGCCCGAGGGTGAGTGGAAACACCATATATTTT; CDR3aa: CASSPRVSGNTIYF
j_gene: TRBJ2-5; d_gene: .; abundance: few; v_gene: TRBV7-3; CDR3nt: TGTGCCAGCAGCCCCCGCGCCTTC; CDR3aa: CASSPRAF
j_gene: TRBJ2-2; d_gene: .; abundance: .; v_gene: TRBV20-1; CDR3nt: TGCAGTGCTAGAGACTCGGACACTCACGCCGGGGAGCTGTTTTTT; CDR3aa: CSARDSDTHAGELFF